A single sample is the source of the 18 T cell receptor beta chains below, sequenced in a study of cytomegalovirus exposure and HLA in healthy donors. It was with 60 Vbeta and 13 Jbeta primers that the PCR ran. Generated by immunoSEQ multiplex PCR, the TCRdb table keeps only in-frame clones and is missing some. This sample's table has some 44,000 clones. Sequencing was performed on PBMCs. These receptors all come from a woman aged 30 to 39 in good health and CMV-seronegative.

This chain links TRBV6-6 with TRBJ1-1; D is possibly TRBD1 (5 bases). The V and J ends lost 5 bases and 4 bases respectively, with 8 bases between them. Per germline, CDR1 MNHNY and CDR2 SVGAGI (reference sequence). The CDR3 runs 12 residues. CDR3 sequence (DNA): TGTGCCAGCAGTATAGACAGCACTGAAGCTTTCTTT. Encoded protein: CASSIDSTEAFF.

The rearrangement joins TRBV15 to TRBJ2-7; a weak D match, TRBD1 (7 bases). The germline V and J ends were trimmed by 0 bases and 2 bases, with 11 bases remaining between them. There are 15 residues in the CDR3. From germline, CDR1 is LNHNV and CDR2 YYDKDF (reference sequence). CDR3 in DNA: TGTGCCACCAGCAGAGACAGGGGGGACGCCTACGAGCAGTACTTC. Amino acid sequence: CATSRDRGDAYEQYF.

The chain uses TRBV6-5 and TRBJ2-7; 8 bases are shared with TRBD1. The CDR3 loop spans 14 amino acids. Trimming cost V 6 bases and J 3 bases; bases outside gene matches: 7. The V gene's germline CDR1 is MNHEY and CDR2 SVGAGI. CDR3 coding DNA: TGTGCCAGCAGAGCCTCAGGACAGGGCTACGAGCAGTACTTC. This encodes CASRASGQGYEQYF.

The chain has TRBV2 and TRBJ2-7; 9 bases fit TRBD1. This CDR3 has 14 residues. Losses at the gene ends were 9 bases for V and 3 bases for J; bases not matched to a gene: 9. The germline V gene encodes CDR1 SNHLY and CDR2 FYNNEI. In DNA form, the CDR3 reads TGTGCCAGTTTCGGGACAGGGAACTTCTACGAGCAGTACTTC. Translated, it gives CASFGTGNFYEQYF.

CDR3 loop: CASNSGHPNTEAFF. The CDR3 DNA sequence: TGTGCCAGTAACTCCGGACACCCGAACACTGAAGCTTTCTTT. The rearrangement joins TRBV19 to TRBJ1-1; D may be TRBD1 (5 bases). Trimming left V 7 bases short and J 1 base short, with 13 bases between. The germline gives CDR1 LNHDA, CDR2 SQIVND (reference sequence). The CDR3 is 14 residues long. Using reference TRBV19 and TRBJ1-1 for the parts outside the CDR3, the full variable domain is DGGITQSPKYLFRKEGQNVTLSCEQNLNHDAMYWYRQDPGQGLRLIYYSQIVNDFQKGDIAEGYSVSREKKESFPLTVTSAQKNPTAFYLCASNSGHPNTEAFFGQGTRLTVV.

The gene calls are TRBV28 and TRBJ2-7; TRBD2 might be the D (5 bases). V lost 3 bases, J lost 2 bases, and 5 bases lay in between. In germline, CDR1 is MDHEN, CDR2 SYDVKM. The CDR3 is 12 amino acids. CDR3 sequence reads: CASSLRAYEQYF. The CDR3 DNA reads TGTGCCAGCAGTTTGAGGGCCTACGAGCAGTACTTC. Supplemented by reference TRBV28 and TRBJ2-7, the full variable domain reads DVKVTQSSRYLVKRTGEKVFLECVQDMDHENMFWYRQDPGLGLRLIYFSYDVKMKEKGDIPEGYSVSREKKERFSLILESASTNQTSMYLCASSLRAYEQYFGPGTRLTVT.

The CDR3 loop reads CASSLDYQETQYF. CDR3 nucleotides: TGTGCCAGCAGCTTGGACTACCAAGAGACCCAGTACTTC. V gene TRBV5-6 combines with J gene TRBJ2-5; D unresolved. Trimming left V 0 bases short and J 0 bases short, with 3 bases between. The germline CDR1 and CDR2 sequences are SGHDT and YYEEEE. CDR3 length: 13 residues.

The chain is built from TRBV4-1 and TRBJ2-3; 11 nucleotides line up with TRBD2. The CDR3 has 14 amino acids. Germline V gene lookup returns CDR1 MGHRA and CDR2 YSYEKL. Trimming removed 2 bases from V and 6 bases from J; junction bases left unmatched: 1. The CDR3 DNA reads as TGCGCCAGCAGCCAAACTAGCGGGGGCGATACGCAGTATTTT. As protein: CASSQTSGGDTQYF.

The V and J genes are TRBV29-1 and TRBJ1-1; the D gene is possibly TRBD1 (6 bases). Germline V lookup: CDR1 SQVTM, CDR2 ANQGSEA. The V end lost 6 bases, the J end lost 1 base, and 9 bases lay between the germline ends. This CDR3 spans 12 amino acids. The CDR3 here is CSVQGQNTEAFF. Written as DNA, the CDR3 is TGCAGCGTGCAGGGACAGAACACTGAAGCTTTCTTT.

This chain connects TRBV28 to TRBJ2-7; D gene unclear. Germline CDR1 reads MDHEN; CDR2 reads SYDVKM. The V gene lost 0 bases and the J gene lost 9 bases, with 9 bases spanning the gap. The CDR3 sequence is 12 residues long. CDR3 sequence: CASSLWAGGQYF. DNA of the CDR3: TGTGCCAGCAGTTTATGGGCTGGCGGGCAGTACTTC.

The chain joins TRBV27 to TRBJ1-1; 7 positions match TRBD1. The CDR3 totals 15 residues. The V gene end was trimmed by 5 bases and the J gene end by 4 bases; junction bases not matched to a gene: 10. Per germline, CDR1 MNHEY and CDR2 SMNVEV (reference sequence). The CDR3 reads CASSPTGERGTEAFF. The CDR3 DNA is TGTGCCAGCAGTCCCACAGGGGAGAGGGGCACTGAAGCTTTCTTT.

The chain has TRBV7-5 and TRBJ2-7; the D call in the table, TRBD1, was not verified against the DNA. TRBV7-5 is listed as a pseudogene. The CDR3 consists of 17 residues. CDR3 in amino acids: CARSLGGETGFLREQYF. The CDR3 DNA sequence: TGTGCCAGAAGCTTAGGAGGGGAGACAGGATTCCTACGCGAGCAGTACTTC.

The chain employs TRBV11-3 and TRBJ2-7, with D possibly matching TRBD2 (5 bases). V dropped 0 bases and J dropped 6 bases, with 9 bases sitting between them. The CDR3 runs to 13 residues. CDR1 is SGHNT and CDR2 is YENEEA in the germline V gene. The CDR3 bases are TGTGCCAGCAGCTTAGATTACGGGATCGAGCAGTACTTC. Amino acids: CASSLDYGIEQYF.

The DNA for the CDR3 is TGTGCCAGCAGTGAAGCAGGGGGTGCGGGTCAGCCCCAGCATTTT. Translated: CASSEAGGAGQPQHF. This rearrangement joins TRBV6-1 to TRBJ1-5; D may be TRBD1 (6 bases). CDR3 length: 15 amino acids. Trimming pared 0 bases from V and 6 bases from J, leaving 12 bases between. Germline CDR1 MNHNS, CDR2 SASEGT.

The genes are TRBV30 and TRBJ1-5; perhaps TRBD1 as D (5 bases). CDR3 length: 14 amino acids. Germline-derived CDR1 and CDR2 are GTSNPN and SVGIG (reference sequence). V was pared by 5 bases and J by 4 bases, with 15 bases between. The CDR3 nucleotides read TGTGCCTGGTCTTCTGGCGGGGCAAATCAGCCCCAGCATTTT. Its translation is CAWSSGGANQPQHF.

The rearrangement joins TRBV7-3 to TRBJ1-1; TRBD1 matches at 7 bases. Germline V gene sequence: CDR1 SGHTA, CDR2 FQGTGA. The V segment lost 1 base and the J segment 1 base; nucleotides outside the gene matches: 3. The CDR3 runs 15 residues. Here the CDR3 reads CASSLKAGGNTEAFF. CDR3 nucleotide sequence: TGTGCCAGCAGCTTAAAGGCAGGGGGGAACACTGAAGCTTTCTTT.

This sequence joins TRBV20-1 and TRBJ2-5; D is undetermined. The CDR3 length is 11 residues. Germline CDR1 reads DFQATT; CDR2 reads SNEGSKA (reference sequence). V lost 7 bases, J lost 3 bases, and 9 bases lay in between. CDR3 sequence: CSDDEEETQYF. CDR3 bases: TGCAGTGATGACGAGGAAGAGACCCAGTACTTC.

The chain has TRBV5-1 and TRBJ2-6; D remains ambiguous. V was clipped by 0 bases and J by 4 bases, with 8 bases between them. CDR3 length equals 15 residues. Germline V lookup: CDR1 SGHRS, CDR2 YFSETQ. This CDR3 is CASSLGSTGANVLTF. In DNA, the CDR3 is TGCGCCAGCAGCTTGGGGAGTACCGGGGCCAACGTCCTGACTTTC.